This T cell receptor beta chain was captured by sequencing in a study of regulatory T cells in long-lasting Graves disease. On this clonotype: Antigen unknown. This may arise from a read error, as a much more abundant clone is one base away. This likely comes from a read error, as the CDR3 has no conserved phenylalanine or tryptophan at its end.

Study findings and constraints: New patients shared about 880 public clonotypes, fewer than the 2,500 to 3,500 shared by persistent patients. Persistent Graves' patients showed a TCR diversity that was lower than that of newly diagnosed ones.

Construction of TCR beta libraries relied on iRepertoire HTBI primers and on Arm-PCR targeting CDR3 regions. TCRdb fed the multiplex PCR reads into MiXCR, producing one record per CDR3 protein. The sample lists some 370,000 distinct CDR3 sequences, around 21% occurring once. Time point specified: persistent/refractory GD, antithyroid drugs over 5 years with positive TRAb. Extracted PBMC RNA gave rise to the TCR library. The guidelines of the American Thyroid Association were the basis for diagnosing Graves' disease. Per germline, CDR1 LGHDT and CDR2 YNNKEL (reference sequence). Between the trimmed V and J ends, which lost 1 base and 11 bases, there was a span of 12 bases. This CDR3 contains 13 residues.

The chain employs TRBV3-1 and TRBJ2-4, with D tentatively TRBD1 (5 bases). The TCR originated in a female donor with Graves disease. The sample in question was peripheral blood mononuclear cells (PBMCs), obtained when the disease was refractory, from a patient treated with antithyroid drugs. The DNA of the CDR3 is TGTGCCAGCAGCCAAGGAAGGGGCGGCGTTCAGTACTCC. It encodes CASSQGRGGVQYS.